This TCR beta chain was identified in a study of cytomegalovirus exposure and HLA in healthy donors. This CDR3 has 14 residues. V was cut by 9 bases and J by 4 bases, with 16 bases left in between. CDR1 is MDHEN and CDR2 is SYDVKM in the germline V gene. PCR primers comprised 60 Vbeta and 13 Jbeta primers. Produced via immunoSEQ multiplex PCR; TCRdb's table is partial and in-frame only. The sample consists of approximately 110,000 clones, roughly 80% of them appearing once. A note on this clone: Other DNA sequences within the sample encode an identical CDR3.

This chain connects TRBV28 to TRBJ2-1, with D possibly being TRBD2 (6 bases). What was sequenced was PBMCs. This TCR derives from a woman between 35 and 50 years old in good health and CMV-seropositive. This CDR3 is CASSGTFSYNEQFF. DNA for the CDR3: TGTGCCAGTTCAGGGACTTTCTCTTACAATGAGCAGTTCTTC.